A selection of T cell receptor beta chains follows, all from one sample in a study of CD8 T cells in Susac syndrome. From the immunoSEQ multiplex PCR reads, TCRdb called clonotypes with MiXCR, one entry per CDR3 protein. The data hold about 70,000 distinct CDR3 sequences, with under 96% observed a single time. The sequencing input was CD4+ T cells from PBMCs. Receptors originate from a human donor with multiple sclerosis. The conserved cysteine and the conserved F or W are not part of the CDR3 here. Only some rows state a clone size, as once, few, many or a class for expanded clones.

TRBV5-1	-	ASSLRTGEGDTQY
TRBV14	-	ASSQSDKGTYEQY
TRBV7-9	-	ASRAMGGSEQY
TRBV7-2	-	ASSSPQRGIAEQY
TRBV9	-	ASSPGGMGHEQY
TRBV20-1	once	SAEEDGNQPQH
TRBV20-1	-	SASPGRVDTEAF
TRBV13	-	ASSLVGSTRDTQY
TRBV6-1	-	ASRKRLAGGSDEQF
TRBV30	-	ACGKGSYEQY
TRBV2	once	ASSAPAGTRGEKLF
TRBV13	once	ASSAGREYGYT
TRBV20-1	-	SALVGGEKLF
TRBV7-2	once	ASSPGGARRDTQY
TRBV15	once	ATSPGRSYEQY
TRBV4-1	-	ASSWGRTPNTGELF
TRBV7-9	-	ASSLLLGHTETQY
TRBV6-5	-	ASSRGRGQSGYT
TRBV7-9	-	ASSLADDRATNEKLF
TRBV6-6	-	ASSTGPYEQY
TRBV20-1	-	SVSPGGTKNIQY
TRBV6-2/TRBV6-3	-	ASRSRGRTEAF
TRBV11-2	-	ASSLGDRVQPQH
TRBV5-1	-	ASSANLEAKF
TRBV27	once	ASRILTEAYEQY
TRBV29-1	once	SVEDVSNTEAF
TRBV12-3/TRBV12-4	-	ASRRQGTQNIQY
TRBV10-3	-	AISARDPTRGNEQF
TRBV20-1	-	SASRWMTNEKLF
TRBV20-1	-	SARLAGAAQKDTQY
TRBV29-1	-	SVEDPRGGGYEQY
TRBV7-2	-	ASKRGGSYNEQF
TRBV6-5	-	ASSPEGGTEETQY
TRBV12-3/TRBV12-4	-	ASSRGTGTNTGELF
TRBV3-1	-	ASSQASGRGEQF
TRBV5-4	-	ASSLPRRASYNEQF
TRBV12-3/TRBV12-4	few	ASSKRTGSQYEQY
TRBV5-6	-	ASSRQGANVLT
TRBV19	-	ASSNWDNQPQH
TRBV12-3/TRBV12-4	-	ASSPRDPSRNEQF
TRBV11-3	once	ASSLGGEDRETQY
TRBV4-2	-	ASSQEGPVAGDRSPLH
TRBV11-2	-	ASSLDRGAYNEQF
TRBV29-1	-	SVGRLDTEAF
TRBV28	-	ASSYQDRSNSPLH
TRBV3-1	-	ASNNRGYNSPLH
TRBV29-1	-	SVVGTGGHEQY
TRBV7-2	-	ASSLAGRVEEQY
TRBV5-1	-	ASSWLEGVDTEAF
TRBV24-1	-	ATSDARETQY
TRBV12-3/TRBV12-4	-	ASSYTRSTDTQY
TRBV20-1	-	SAYTGRTAYEQY
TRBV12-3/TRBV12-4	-	ASEGPGWSTEAF
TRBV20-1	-	SARAERGEIGNQPQH
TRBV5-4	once	ASSLEGGPAYEQY